This TCR beta chain is drawn from a study of T cell repertoires in cytomegalovirus infection. Study as a whole: Based on public TCR beta signatures, there were indications of CMV infection and of a matching HLA type. Findings and caveats of the study: The ex vivo response showed dominance by HLA-C-restricted CMV-specific TCR beta clonotypes.

TCRdb passed the reads through MiXCR, listing each CDR3 protein once. Of roughly 720,000 distinct CDR3 sequences in the sample, 35% were seen once. CDR1 is SEHNR and CDR2 is FQNEAQ in the germline V gene (reference sequence). V lost 5 bases, J lost 2 bases, and 15 bases lay in between. The CDR3 extends over 15 amino acids. This clonotype has only a few counts. Its antigen is undetermined. This clonotype originated in a human donor in good health (CMV status not recorded). Some clones in this sample may be carry-over from other donors' samples. The gene calls are TRBV7-9 and TRBJ1-2; D ambiguous. The sequencing sample was made of PBMCs. The CDR3 nucleotides read TGTGCCAGCAGCCCGGACGGTACATGGAACTATGGCTACACCTTC. Its translation is CASSPDGTWNYGYTF.